Listed below are T cell receptor beta chains from one sample, sequenced in a study of cytomegalovirus exposure and HLA in healthy donors. Generated by immunoSEQ multiplex PCR, the TCRdb table keeps only in-frame clones and is missing some. The data contain over 55,000 clones, 80% to 90% of them singletons. Sequencing was carried out using PBMCs. These TCRs come from a young woman in good health and CMV-seropositive. Each CDR3 is given with its conserved first and last residue. A D gene is named only where the DNA matches it firmly. Size values are once, few and many counts, or a class for expanded clones, and some rows have none.

V gene	clone size	J gene	D gene	CDR3 DNA	CDR3 protein
TRBV14	-	TRBJ2-3	TRBD2	TGTGCCAGCAGCCAAGATCGGCTACGGGACTACAGTTGGGCGCAGTATTTT	CASSQDRLRDYSWAQYF
TRBV6-1	-	TRBJ1-1	-	TGTGCCAGCAGTAACTATGGGGCGCGGAACACTGAAGCTTTCTTT	CASSNYGARNTEAFF
TRBV11-3	-	TRBJ2-7	-	TGTGCCAGCAGCTTAGAAAGGGGGTACGAGCAGTACTTC	CASSLERGYEQYF
TRBV7-2	few	TRBJ2-7	TRBD2	TGTGCCAGCAGCTCACCCCCGGGACTAGCGGGAGTACTATCCTACGAGCAGTACTTC	CASSSPPGLAGVLSYEQYF
TRBV6-4	-	TRBJ2-1	TRBD2	TGTGCCAGCAGGGAGACTAGCGGGGAGTACAATGAGCAGTTCTTC	CASRETSGEYNEQFF
TRBV10-2	-	TRBJ2-5	TRBD2	TGCGCCAGCAGTACAGCGGGAGGAAACCAAGAGACCCAGTACTTC	CASSTAGGNQETQYF
TRBV2	once	TRBJ2-1	-	TGTGCCAGCAGTCTCCATGAGCAGTTCTTC	CASSLHEQFF
TRBV10-3	-	TRBJ2-7	-	TGTGCCATCAGTGAGTCGCGGGCCATCTCCTACGAGCAGTACTTC	CAISESRAISYEQYF
TRBV5-6	few	TRBJ2-5	TRBD2	TGTGCCAGCAGCTCCTTGGGGACTAGCGGGAGTAAGACAGAGACCCAGTACTTC	CASSSLGTSGSKTETQYF
TRBV7-9	-	TRBJ1-1	-	TGTGCCAGCAGCCCCAGGGAAAGGGGCACTGAAGCTTTCTTT	CASSPRERGTEAFF
TRBV2	-	TRBJ1-3	TRBD1	TGTGCCAGCACTTTACAGGGGTACGGAAACACCATATATTTT	CASTLQGYGNTIYF
TRBV6-6	-	TRBJ2-2	TRBD2	TGTGCCAGCAGTTACTCGCGACTAGCTAACACCGGGGAGCTGTTTTTT	CASSYSRLANTGELFF
TRBV5-6	-	TRBJ2-1	TRBD1	TGTGCCAGCACCCTCACAGGGGGGTTGAGCAGTGAGCAGTTCTTC	CASTLTGGLSSEQFF
TRBV25-1	-	TRBJ2-5	-	TGTGCCAGCAGTGAATGGGGCAGGGCTCAAGAGACCCAGTACTTC	CASSEWGRAQETQYF
TRBV21-1	-	TRBJ2-7	-	TGTGCCAGCAGCAAGGGGACTAGCGGGCCTTCCTACGAGCAGTACTTC	CASSKGTSGPSYEQYF
TRBV19	-	TRBJ2-7	TRBD2	TGTGCCAGTAGTGCTACTAGCGCAAATGAGCAGTACTTC	CASSATSANEQYF
TRBV6-5	-	TRBJ1-5	-	TGTGCCAGCGGACAATCTAGGGATAATCAGCCCCAGCATTTT	CASGQSRDNQPQHF
TRBV6-4	-	TRBJ2-7	TRBD2	TGTGCCAGTACCGGAAACTGGACTAGCGGTAAGAAATACGGGTACGAGCAGCACTTC	CASTGNWTSGKKYGYEQHF
TRBV4-1	-	TRBJ2-1	-	TGCGCCAGCAGCCAAGGTCTAGTACGAGAGCAGTTCTTC	CASSQGLVREQFF
TRBV11-2	once	TRBJ1-3	-	TGTGCCAGCAGCTTAGATTCGGGTCCGGGAAACACCATATATTTT	CASSLDSGPGNTIYF